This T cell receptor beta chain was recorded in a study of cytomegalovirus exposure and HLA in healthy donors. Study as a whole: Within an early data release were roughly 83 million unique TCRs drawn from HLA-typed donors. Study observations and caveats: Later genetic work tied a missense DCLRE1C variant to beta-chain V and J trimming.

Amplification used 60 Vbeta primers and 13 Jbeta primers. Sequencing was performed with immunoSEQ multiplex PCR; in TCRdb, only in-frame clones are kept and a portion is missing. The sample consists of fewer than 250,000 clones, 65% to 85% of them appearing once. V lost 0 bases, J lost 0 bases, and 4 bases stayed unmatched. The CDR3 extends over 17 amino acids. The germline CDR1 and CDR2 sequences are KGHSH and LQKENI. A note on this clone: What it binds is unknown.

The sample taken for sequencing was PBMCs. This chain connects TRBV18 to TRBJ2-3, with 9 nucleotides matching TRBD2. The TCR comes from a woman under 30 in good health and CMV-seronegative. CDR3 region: CASSPPGTSLSTDTQYF. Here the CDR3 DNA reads TGTGCCAGCTCACCACCGGGGACTAGCCTAAGCACAGATACGCAGTATTTT. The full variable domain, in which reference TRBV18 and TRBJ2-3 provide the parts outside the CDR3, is NAGVMQNPRHLVRRRGQEARLRCSPMKGHSHVYWYRQLPEEGLKFMVYLQKENIIDESGMPKERFSAEFPKEGPSILRIQQVVRGDSAAYFCASSPPGTSLSTDTQYFGPGTRLTVL.